These 6 T cell receptor beta chains were all obtained from the same sample, sequenced in a study of blood T cell repertoires in COVID-19 (dated by TCRdb to 2020 to 2021). Libraries were built with the immunoSEQ multiplex PCR assay. TCRdb stores this immuneACCESS table with in-frame sequences only. Part of the clones is absent; in the studies checked, under half of the shortfall reflects unresolved V genes, and no reason is known for the rest. The table for this sample lists a few hundred thousand clones; over 85% of them were counted only once. 1.5% to 2% of the sample belongs to the ten largest clones. Source material: peripheral blood. The receptors come from a woman in her twenties or thirties with COVID-19, enrolled during active disease.

This sequence joins TRBV6-1 and TRBJ1-5; maybe TRBD1 (5 bases). This CDR3 region has 15 residues. The germline gives CDR1 MNHNS, CDR2 SASEGT. V lost 2 bases, J lost 2 bases, and 10 bases lay in between. The CDR3 nucleotides are TGTGCCAGCAGTGAACCGGGAGGGGGCAATCAGCCCCAGCATTTT. Amino acid sequence: CASSEPGGGNQPQHF.

This sequence joins TRBV2 and TRBJ1-2, with 10 positions matching TRBD1. This CDR3 comprises 13 residues. Germline V gene data show CDR1 as SNHLY and CDR2 as FYNNEI. V was clipped by 6 bases and J by 5 bases; unmatched bases: 3. The CDR3 DNA is TGTGCCAGCAGGCGGACAGGGGGTTATGGCTACACCTTC. Residues: CASRRTGGYGYTF.

The genes are TRBV3-1 (or the pseudogene TRBV3-2) and TRBJ2-7; D gene ambiguous. Germline loops: CDR1 LGHDT, CDR2 YNNKEL (reference sequence). Trimming cost V 7 bases and J 2 bases, with 12 bases left between them. This CDR3 comprises 13 residues. CDR3 sequence reads: CASKASITYEQYF. The CDR3, as DNA: TGTGCCAGCAAGGCTAGTATTACCTACGAGCAGTACTTC.

The chain joins TRBV28 to TRBJ1-4; no firm D call. CDR3 length: 16 amino acids. From germline, CDR1 is MDHEN and CDR2 SYDVKM. V dropped 6 bases and J dropped 0 bases, with 14 bases sitting between them. CDR3 in amino acids: CASSRSLTATNEKLFF. The DNA for the CDR3 is TGTGCCAGCAGCCGGAGCTTAACCGCAACTAATGAAAAACTGTTTTTT.

This chain links TRBV3-1 (or the pseudogene TRBV3-2) with TRBJ2-5, with a possible D match to TRBD1 (6 bases). V lost 1 base and J 4 bases, leaving 19 bases between the germline ends. The CDR3 consists of 17 residues. Per germline, CDR1 LGHDT and CDR2 YNNKEL (reference sequence). The CDR3: CASSQARIGRGSETQYF. CDR3 nucleotide sequence: TGTGCCAGCAGCCAAGCCCGGATCGGCAGGGGTTCAGAGACCCAGTACTTC.

The chain uses TRBV10-3 and TRBJ1-5, with D possibly being TRBD1 (5 bases). CDR1 ENHRY and CDR2 SYGVKD come from the germline V gene. V lost 5 bases, J lost 2 bases, and 16 bases lay in between. CDR3 length: 16 residues. The CDR3 bases are TGTGCCATCAGTACACCCAGGGTATCGGGCAATCAGCCCCAGCATTTT. Amino acids: CAISTPRVSGNQPQHF.